A selection of T cell receptor beta chains follows, all from one sample in a study of blood T cells in healthy people across ages. MiXCR was run by TCRdb on the 5' RACE reads, yielding one entry per CDR3 protein. The sample has fewer than 2 million distinct CDR3 sequences; 30% to 40% are singletons. The sample taken for sequencing was blood. The receptors shown here come from a human donor in good health. Both conserved end residues are part of each CDR3. The D gene is left open where the match is weak. Clone size is shown for a subset of rows, as once, few, many or a class of expanded clone.

j_call d_call clone_size v_call cdr3_aa cdr3_nt
TRBJ2-7 TRBD1 NA TRBV7-2 CASSFRGTYYEQYF TGTGCCAGCAGCTTCAGGGGGACCTACTACGAGCAGTACTTC
TRBJ1-5 NA NA TRBV13 CASSLGLVNQPQHF TGTGCCAGCAGCTTAGGTCTGGTAAATCAGCCCCAGCATTTT
TRBJ1-2 NA NA TRBV20-1 CSARERGNYGYTF TGCAGTGCTAGAGAGAGAGGGAACTATGGCTACACCTTC
TRBJ2-1 TRBD2 few TRBV5-1 CASNTGLAGGLYNEQFF TGCGCCAGCAATACGGGACTAGCGGGGGGGTTGTACAATGAGCAGTTCTTC
TRBJ1-2 NA NA TRBV29-1 CSAGSSGRARGYTF TGCAGCGCGGGGTCATCCGGGCGAGCGCGGGGCTACACCTTC
TRBJ2-5 NA NA TRBV12-3/TRBV12-4 CASSLEDLGRDQETQYF TGTGCCAGCAGTTTAGAAGATTTGGGGCGAGATCAAGAGACCCAGTACTTC
TRBJ1-2 NA few TRBV10-3 CAISESSGRTSNYGYTF TGTGCCATCAGTGAGTCGTCGGGCCGGACCTCTAACTATGGCTACACCTTC
TRBJ1-6 NA few TRBV6-1 CASSQVISYNSPLHF TGTGCCAGCAGCCAGGTTATCTCCTATAATTCACCCCTCCACTTT
TRBJ2-1 TRBD2 NA TRBV28 CASSQTGLANEQFF TGTGCCAGCAGTCAAACGGGACTAGCGAATGAGCAGTTCTTC
TRBJ1-2 NA few TRBV20-1 CSPHDYTF TGCAGTCCCCACGACTACACCTTC
TRBJ1-1 NA few TRBV29-1 CSVGRGGTEAFF TGCAGCGTTGGCAGGGGAGGGACTGAAGCTTTCTTT
TRBJ2-7 TRBD2 few TRBV20-1 CSASGLAALSSYEQYF TGCAGTGCTAGTGGACTAGCGGCGTTAAGCTCCTACGAGCAGTACTTC
TRBJ1-6 NA NA TRBV14 CASSQLPRGPLHF TGTGCCAGCAGCCAACTTCCTAGAGGACCCCTCCACTTT
TRBJ1-5 NA NA TRBV19 CASSIMGGNQPQHF TGTGCCAGTAGTATAATGGGAGGCAATCAGCCCCAGCATTTT
TRBJ2-3 NA few TRBV21-1 CARQGRIRDRENTDTQYF TGTGCCAGACAGGGGAGGATCCGGGACAGGGAAAACACAGATACGCAGTATTTT
TRBJ2-1 NA few TRBV12-3/TRBV12-4 CASSLRGSSLDDEQFF TGTGCCAGCAGTTTAAGGGGAAGCTCCCTAGATGATGAGCAGTTCTTC
TRBJ2-3 NA few TRBV4-2 CASSQDTGASTDTQYF TGTGCCAGCAGCCAAGATACGGGGGCTAGCACAGATACGCAGTATTTT
TRBJ1-1 NA NA TRBV5-1 CASNPGLGAGLGTEAFF TGCGCCAGCAACCCCGGACTTGGAGCAGGGTTGGGCACTGAAGCTTTCTTT
TRBJ1-1 NA NA TRBV5-1 CASSLVPEGYTEAFF TGCGCCAGCAGCTTGGTTCCAGAGGGCTACACTGAAGCTTTCTTT
TRBJ1-6 TRBD1 NA TRBV7-3 CASKGPQGADSPLHF TGTGCCAGCAAGGGGCCACAGGGGGCTGATTCACCCCTCCACTTT
TRBJ2-3 NA few TRBV15 CATSRDRAIGLRDTQYF TGTGCCACCAGCAGAGATAGGGCTATAGGTCTTAGGGATACGCAGTATTTT
TRBJ1-6 NA NA TRBV7-2 CASSSRGSPLHF TGTGCCAGCAGCTCCCGGGGATCACCCCTCCACTTT
TRBJ2-1 NA NA TRBV9 CASSVASKGEQFF TGTGCCAGCAGCGTAGCTTCAAAAGGAGAGCAGTTCTTC
TRBJ2-7 NA NA TRBV13 CASNLGGGRTYEQYF TGTGCCAGCAACCTAGGGGGGGGCCGCACCTACGAGCAGTACTTC
TRBJ2-7 TRBD1 NA TRBV12-3/TRBV12-4 CASSRDRDLSQYF TGTGCCAGCAGTAGGGACAGGGATTTGTCCCAGTACTTC
TRBJ2-3 NA NA TRBV4-3 CASSQTSMETDTQYF TGCGCCAGCAGCCAAACTAGCATGGAGACAGATACGCAGTATTTT
TRBJ1-2 NA few TRBV4-3 CASSQDLFLEGNYGYTF TGCGCCAGCAGCCAAGATCTATTCCTGGAGGGGAACTATGGCTACACCTTC
TRBJ2-3 NA NA TRBV12-3/TRBV12-4 CASIAPSTDTQYF TGTGCCAGCATCGCCCCGAGCACAGATACGCAGTATTTT
TRBJ2-4 TRBD2 NA TRBV20-1 CSASAGVKNIQYF TGCAGTGCTTCAGCGGGGGTCAAAAACATTCAGTACTTC
TRBJ2-1 NA NA TRBV6-5 CASSYSMYSSYNEQFF TGTGCTAGCAGTTACTCGATGTATTCCTCCTACAATGAGCAGTTCTTC
TRBJ1-1 NA NA TRBV7-2 CASSFSRHTEAFF TGTGCCAGCAGCTTTAGCAGACACACTGAAGCTTTCTTT
TRBJ2-3 NA NA TRBV7-9 CASRIDTQYF TGTGCCAGCAGGATAGATACGCAGTATTTT
TRBJ1-2 TRBD1 many TRBV20-1 CSAESGTGRYGYTF TGCAGTGCGGAAAGCGGGACAGGAAGATATGGCTACACCTTC
TRBJ2-6 TRBD1 few TRBV28 CASSLLRQGAANVLTF TGTGCCAGCAGCCTCCTTAGACAGGGCGCGGCCAACGTCCTGACTTTC
TRBJ2-1 TRBD2 NA TRBV6-5 CASTPLAGGPQETQFF TGTGCCAGCACACCTCTAGCGGGGGGACCCCAAGAGACCCAGTTCTTC
TRBJ2-5 TRBD1 NA TRBV11-2 CASSSLRGRRETQYF TGTGCCAGCAGCAGCCTTAGGGGGCGCCGGGAGACCCAGTACTTC
TRBJ2-4 NA NA TRBV20-1 CSAPDGGTKNIQYF TGCAGTGCCCCCGATGGGGGGACCAAAAACATTCAGTACTTC
TRBJ2-3 NA few TRBV7-6 CASSCRQRKKYF TGTGCCAGCAGTTGTCGACAGAGGAAAAAGTATTTT
TRBJ1-1 TRBD1 NA TRBV5-1 CASSATMSGTGGGFGTEAFF TGCGCCAGCAGCGCTACTATGTCCGGGACAGGGGGCGGGTTTGGCACTGAAGCTTTCTTT
TRBJ2-7 NA NA TRBV29-1 CSVGPRLARKEQYF TGCAGCGTTGGGCCCCGACTCGCTAGGAAGGAGCAGTACTTC
TRBJ2-7 NA few TRBV4-1 CASSQEAFEGYYEQYF TGCGCCAGCAGCCAAGAAGCGTTCGAAGGGTACTACGAGCAGTACTTC
TRBJ2-1 NA NA TRBV28 CASSFSRGLEQFF TGTGCCAGCAGTTTCTCTCGGGGGCTTGAGCAGTTCTTC
TRBJ1-6 NA NA TRBV7-2 CASSGQSSYNSPLHF TGTGCCAGCAGCGGTCAAAGCTCCTATAATTCACCCCTCCACTTT
TRBJ2-5 NA NA TRBV18 CASSPHPDETQYF TGTGCCAGCTCACCTCATCCGGACGAGACCCAGTACTTC
TRBJ2-7 NA NA TRBV9 CAGSVGIRSYEQYF TGTGCCGGCAGCGTAGGAATCCGTTCCTACGAGCAGTACTTC
TRBJ2-7 NA NA TRBV15 CATSSDSGGEQYF TGTGCCACCAGCAGCGACTCCGGTGGAGAGCAGTACTTC
TRBJ2-5 NA few TRBV18 CASSPSNQETQYF TGTGCCAGCTCACCCAGTAACCAAGAGACCCAGTACTTC
TRBJ1-2 NA few TRBV4-1 CASSVSKADYGYTF TGCGCCAGCAGCGTATCAAAAGCGGACTATGGCTACACCTTC
TRBJ1-3 NA NA TRBV7-2 CASSFLGERNTIYF TGTGCCAGCAGCTTCCTGGGAGAGAGAAACACCATATATTTT
TRBJ1-2 TRBD1 NA TRBV18 CASSLATGYTYGYTF TGTGCCAGCTCACTAGCGACAGGGTATACCTATGGCTACACCTTC
TRBJ2-5 TRBD2 few TRBV20-1 CSARDLAGDRGETQYF TGCAGTGCTAGAGATCTAGCGGGGGATCGAGGAGAGACCCAGTACTTC
TRBJ2-7 NA once TRBV3-1 CASSQALRGGGSYEQYF TGTGCCAGCAGCCAAGCGCTGCGGGGAGGAGGCTCCTACGAGCAGTACTTC
TRBJ2-6 NA NA TRBV9 CASSVQGVFGANVLTF TGTGCCAGCAGCGTACAGGGAGTATTTGGGGCCAACGTCCTGACTTTC
TRBJ2-5 NA NA TRBV19 CASSILLRETQYF TGTGCCAGTAGTATCCTATTAAGGGAGACCCAGTACTTC
TRBJ2-2 NA few TRBV28 CASRPGMVGELFF TGTGCCAGCAGGCCCGGGATGGTCGGGGAGCTGTTTTTT
TRBJ2-1 TRBD2 NA TRBV9 CASSVGLAGGEWSYNAQFF TGTGCCAGCAGCGTAGGACTAGCGGGGGGGGAATGGTCCTACAATGCGCAGTTCTTC
TRBJ2-7 NA few TRBV2 CASSELRGPYEQYF TGTGCCAGCAGCGAACTCAGGGGACCCTACGAGCAGTACTTC
TRBJ1-4 NA NA TRBV7-9 CASSSPLRTPRVKNEKLFF TGTGCCAGCAGCTCTCCACTCCGCACGCCCCGGGTCAAAAATGAAAAACTGTTTTTT
TRBJ1-2 NA NA TRBV7-2 CASSFRAGPIYGYTF TGTGCCAGCAGCTTCCGGGCCGGTCCCATTTATGGCTACACCTTC